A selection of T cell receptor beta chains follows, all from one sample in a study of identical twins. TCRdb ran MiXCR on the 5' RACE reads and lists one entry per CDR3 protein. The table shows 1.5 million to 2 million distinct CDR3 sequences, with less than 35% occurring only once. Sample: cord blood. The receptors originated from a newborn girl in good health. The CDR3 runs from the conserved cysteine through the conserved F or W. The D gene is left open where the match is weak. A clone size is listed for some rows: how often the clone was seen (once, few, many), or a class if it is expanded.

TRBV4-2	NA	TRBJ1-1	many	TGTGCCAGCAGCCAGTTCCGAGGGACTGAAGCTTTCTTT	CASSQFRGTEAFF
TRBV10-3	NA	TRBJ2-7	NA	TGTGCCATCAGTGAGAAACAAATCTACGAGCAGTACTTC	CAISEKQIYEQYF
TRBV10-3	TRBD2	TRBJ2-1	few	TGTGCCATCACCAGGACTAGCGGGATGTACAATGAGCAGTTCTTC	CAITRTSGMYNEQFF
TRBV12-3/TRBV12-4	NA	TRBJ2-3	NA	TGTGCCAGCAGTTTTAGGATGACGGGGGCCAGAAATACGCAGTATTTT	CASSFRMTGARNTQYF
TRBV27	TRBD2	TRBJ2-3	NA	TGTGCCAGTATGGGGTTAGCGGGAGGGGAAGCAGATACGCAGTATTTT	CASMGLAGGEADTQYF
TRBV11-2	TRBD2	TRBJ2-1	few	TGTGCCAGCAGCTTAGATACTAGCGGGATCCCTTTCAATGAGCAGTTCTTC	CASSLDTSGIPFNEQFF
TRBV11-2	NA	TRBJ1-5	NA	TGTGCCAGCAGCTCCGCAAACAGGGAAATCGGCAATCAGCCCCAGCATTTT	CASSSANREIGNQPQHF
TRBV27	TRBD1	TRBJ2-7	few	TGTGCCAGCAGTCCACAGACAGGGCACGAGCAGTACTTC	CASSPQTGHEQYF
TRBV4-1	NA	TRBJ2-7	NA	TGCGCCAGCAGCCAAGTCCCCGTCTCCTACGAGCAGTACTTC	CASSQVPVSYEQYF
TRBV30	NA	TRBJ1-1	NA	TGTGCCTGTAACAGGTTTGTGAACACTGAAGCTTTCTTT	CACNRFVNTEAFF
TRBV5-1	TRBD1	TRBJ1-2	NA	TGCACCAGCAGCGCGGGACAGACGTCGATCTATGGCCACACCTTC	CTSSAGQTSIYGHTF
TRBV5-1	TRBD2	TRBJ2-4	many	TGCGCCAGCAGCTTGGTGGCTAGCGGAGGAAACATTCAGTACTTC	CASSLVASGGNIQYF
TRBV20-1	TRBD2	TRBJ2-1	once	TGCAGTGCCACCCGACTAGCGGGGTACAATGAGCGGTACTTC	CSATRLAGYNERYF
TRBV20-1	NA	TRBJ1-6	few	TGCAGTGCTGTACAGGGTATGGATTCACCCCTCCACTTT	CSAVQGMDSPLHF
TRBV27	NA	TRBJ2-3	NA	TGTGCCAGCAGTTTACGTATGAGGGCGCCGGATACGCAGTATTTT	CASSLRMRAPDTQYF
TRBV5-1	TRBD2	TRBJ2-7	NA	TGCGCCAGCAGCGGGCCGGGACTAGCGGGGGGGCCGGTGCGCGAGCAGTACTTC	CASSGPGLAGGPVREQYF
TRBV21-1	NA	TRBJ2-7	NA	TGTGCCAGCAGCAAAACTAGGGTTGAGCAGTACTTC	CASSKTRVEQYF
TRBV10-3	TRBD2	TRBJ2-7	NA	TGTGCCATCAGTAATCCGGGACTAGCTAGCTACGAGCAGTACTTC	CAISNPGLASYEQYF
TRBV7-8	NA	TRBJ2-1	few	TGTGCCAGCAGCTCCAACAGGGTAGGCTACAATGAGCAGTTCTTC	CASSSNRVGYNEQFF
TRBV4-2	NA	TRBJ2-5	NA	TGTGCCAGCAGCCAAGAAAGAAGGGAGACCCAGTACTTC	CASSQERRETQYF
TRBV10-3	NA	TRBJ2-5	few	TGTGCCATCAGTGAGCCTAGCATGAGGGAGACCCAGTACTTC	CAISEPSMRETQYF
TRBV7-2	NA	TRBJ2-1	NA	TGTGCCAGCAGCTTAGTCGGTTACTACTCCTACAATGAGCAGTTCTTC	CASSLVGYYSYNEQFF
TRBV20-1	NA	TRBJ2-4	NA	TGCAGTGCTTACTACCTGATAGCCAAAAACATTCAGTACTTC	CSAYYLIAKNIQYF
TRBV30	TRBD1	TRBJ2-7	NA	TGTGCCTGGAAAGGGACAGGGTCCTACGAGCAGTACTTC	CAWKGTGSYEQYF
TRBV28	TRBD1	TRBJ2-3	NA	TGTGCCAGCACCACGACAGGGCTCACAGATACGCAGTATTTT	CASTTTGLTDTQYF
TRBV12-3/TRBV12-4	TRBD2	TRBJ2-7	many	TGTGCCAGCAGTTTACTAGCGGGAGGGTACAATGAGCAGTACTTC	CASSLLAGGYNEQYF
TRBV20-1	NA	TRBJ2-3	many	TGCAGCGCCGGTGGGGGTCCAGATACGCAGTATTTT	CSAGGGPDTQYF
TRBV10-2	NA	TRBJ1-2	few	TGCGCCAGCAGTGTCTCACAGGGAACGTATGGCTACACCTTC	CASSVSQGTYGYTF